Below are 7 T cell receptor beta chains sequenced from a single sample in a study of control samples from healthy donors and cancer patients. The table came from immunoSEQ multiplex PCR; TCRdb's copy has only in-frame clones and leaves some out. Seen here are about 170,000 clones, about 90% observed once, and the top ten hold under 5%. Sequences were obtained from blood. The source is a woman in her 30s in good health.

This chain joins TRBV5-4 and TRBJ2-7, with D unclear. The V gene lost 2 bases and the J gene lost 1 base, with 10 bases spanning the gap. The CDR3 spans 14 residues. The V gene's germline CDR1 is SGHNT and CDR2 YYREEE (reference sequence). CDR3 sequence (DNA): TGTGCCAGCAGCTTCAACCCATGGTCCTACGAGCAGTACTTC. This encodes CASSFNPWSYEQYF.

V gene TRBV7-6 combines with J gene TRBJ1-6; 7 bases agree with TRBD1. CDR3 size: 17 residues. J lost 7 bases, V lost 1 base, and 10 bases had no gene match. Germline values: CDR1 SGHVS, CDR2 FNYEAQ. The CDR3 DNA is TGTGCCAGCAGCTTAGAGGCTAGGACAGGCTTCAATTCACCCCTCCACTTT. Translated: CASSLEARTGFNSPLHF.

This clone occurred once. V usage is TRBV7-9 and J usage is TRBJ1-2; D unresolved. This CDR3 contains 14 residues. The V end was cut by 1 base, the J end by 8 bases, with 14 bases between. Germline V gene sequence: CDR1 SEHNR, CDR2 FQNEAQ (reference sequence). The CDR3 bases are TGTGCCAGCAGCTTAGGAATGAGGGCGCAGGGCTACACCTTC. Its translation is CASSLGMRAQGYTF. Full variable domain (remainder filled in from reference TRBV7-9 and TRBJ1-2): DTGVSQNPRHKITKRGQNVTFRCDPISEHNRLYWYRQTLGQGPEFLTYFQNEAQLEKSRLLSDRFSAERPKGSFSTLEIQRTEQGDSAMYLCASSLGMRAQGYTFGSGTRLTVV.

The rearrangement links TRBV19 to TRBJ2-1; D possibly matches TRBD1 or TRBD2 (5 bases each). V lost 4 bases and J 5 bases, leaving 18 bases between the germline ends. Germline V lookup: CDR1 LNHDA, CDR2 SQIVND (reference sequence). This CDR3 is built from 16 residues. The chain's CDR3 is CASSKDGTDKHNEQFF. The CDR3 coding sequence is TGTGCCAGTAGTAAGGACGGGACGGATAAACACAATGAGCAGTTCTTC.

The chain couples TRBV7-8 to TRBJ1-2, with D perhaps matching TRBD1 (5 bases). Germline values: CDR1 SGHVS, CDR2 FQNEAQ. CDR3 length equals 15 residues. Between the trimmed V and J ends, which lost 4 bases and 6 bases, there was a span of 18 bases. CDR3 region: CASSSRDLHIDGYTF. In nucleotides, the CDR3 is TGTGCCAGCAGCTCTCGGGACCTCCACATAGATGGCTACACCTTC.

This clone was counted once. This rearrangement joins TRBV6-5 to TRBJ2-5, with D possibly being TRBD1 (6 bases). Germline assignment: CDR1 MNHEY and CDR2 SVGAGI. This CDR3 contains 15 residues. V lost 6 bases to trimming and J lost 1 base, with 15 bases between them. CDR3 DNA: TGTGCCAGCAGCCTATCAGGACAGACCCAAGAGACCCAGTACTTC. This translates into CASSLSGQTQETQYF.

The rearrangement joins TRBV5-1 to TRBJ2-7; TRBD1 matches at 7 bases. CDR1 SGHRS and CDR2 YFSETQ come from the germline V gene. Trimming at V came to 4 bases and at J to 3 bases, leaving 7 bases not matched to a gene. The CDR3 loop spans 14 amino acids. The CDR3 loop reads CASSTNGQVYEQYF. The CDR3, as DNA: TGCGCCAGCAGCACTAATGGACAGGTCTACGAGCAGTACTTC.